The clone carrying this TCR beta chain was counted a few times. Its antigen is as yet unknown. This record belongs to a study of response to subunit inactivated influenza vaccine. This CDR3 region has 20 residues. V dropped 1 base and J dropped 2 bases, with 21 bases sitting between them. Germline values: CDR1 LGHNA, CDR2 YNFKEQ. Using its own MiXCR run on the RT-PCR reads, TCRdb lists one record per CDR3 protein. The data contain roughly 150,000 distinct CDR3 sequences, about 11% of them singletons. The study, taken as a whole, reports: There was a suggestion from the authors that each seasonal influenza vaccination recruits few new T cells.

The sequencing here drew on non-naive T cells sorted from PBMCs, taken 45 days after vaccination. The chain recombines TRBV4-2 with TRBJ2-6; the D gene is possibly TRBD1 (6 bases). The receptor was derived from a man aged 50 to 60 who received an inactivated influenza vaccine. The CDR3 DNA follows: TGTGCCAGCAGCCAAGGTCTCGCAGGGGCTTATGTCGCTGGGGCCAACGTCCTGACTTTC. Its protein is CASSQGLAGAYVAGANVLTF.